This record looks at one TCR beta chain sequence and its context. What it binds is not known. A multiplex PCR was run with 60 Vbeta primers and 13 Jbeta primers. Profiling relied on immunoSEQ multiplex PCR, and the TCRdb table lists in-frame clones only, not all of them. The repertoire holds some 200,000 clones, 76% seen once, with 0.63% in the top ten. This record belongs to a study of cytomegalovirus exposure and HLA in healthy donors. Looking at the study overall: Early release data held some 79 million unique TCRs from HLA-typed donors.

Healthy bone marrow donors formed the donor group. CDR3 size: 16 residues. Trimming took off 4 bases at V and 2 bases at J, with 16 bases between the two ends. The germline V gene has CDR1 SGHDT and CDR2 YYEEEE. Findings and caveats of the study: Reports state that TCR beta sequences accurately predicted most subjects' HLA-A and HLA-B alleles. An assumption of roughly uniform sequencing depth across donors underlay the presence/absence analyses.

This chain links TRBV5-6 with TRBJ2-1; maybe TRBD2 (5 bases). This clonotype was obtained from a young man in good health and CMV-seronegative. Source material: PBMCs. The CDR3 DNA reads TGTGCCAGCAGCCAGACCCCCGGGAAGGCCTACAATGAGCAGTTCTTC. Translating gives CASSQTPGKAYNEQFF.